The sequence of this T cell receptor (beta chain) was determined in a study of shared T cell receptors in the human thymus. The germline gives CDR1 SGHNT, CDR2 YYREEE (reference sequence). This CDR3 region has 15 residues. The ends were cut back, 0 bases at V and 0 bases at J, with 7 bases in the middle. Method: immunoSEQ multiplex PCR; TCRdb's copy keeps in-frame clones and lacks some. The data contain about 500,000 clones, 75% to 80% of them seen just once; the ten biggest clones take up roughly 0.013%. These data were also filed under a second study, of human thymus T cells. That report notes: Infants served as donors; they were healthy and Finnish and were having corrective surgery for congenital heart defects. The source of the thymus tissue was resections taken during corrective heart surgery. What appeared biased in thymic and blood repertoires was the usage of V and J genes. In unrelated individuals, thymic repertoires overlapped highly, according to related research.

This receptor was taken from a boy under two years old with a congenital heart defect. The V and J genes are TRBV5-4 and TRBJ2-1; perhaps TRBD2 as D (5 bases). The sample taken for sequencing was thymocytes. This CDR3 is CASSLVAGSYNEQFF. The CDR3 bases are TGTGCCAGCAGCTTGGTGGCGGGCTCCTACAATGAGCAGTTCTTC. Full variable domain (rest looked up from reference TRBV5-4 and TRBJ2-1): ETGVTQSPTHLIKTRGQQVTLRCSSQSGHNTVSWYQQALGQGPQFIFQYYREEENGRGNFPPRFSGLQFPNYSSELNVNALELDDSALYLCASSLVAGSYNEQFFGPGTRLTVL.